A selection of T cell receptor beta chains follows, all from one sample in a study of Ad26.COV2.S vaccination and SARS-CoV-2 variants. Profiling relied on immunoSEQ multiplex PCR, and the TCRdb table lists in-frame clones only, not all of them. The sample yields more than 150,000 clones, roughly 87% seen once. Sequenced material: peripheral blood, taken after recovery from COVID-19. The receptors were gathered from a human donor who had recovered from COVID-19. Both conserved end residues are part of each CDR3. For some rows the clone size is stated as once, few or many, or as a class when expanded; others skip it.

v_gene	j_gene	abundance	CDR3aa
TRBV2	TRBJ1-3	once	CASSERNTIYF
TRBV11-3	TRBJ2-5	.	CASSLDRGSTETQYF
TRBV2	TRBJ2-7	few	CASSEARSTRRAVAYEQYF
TRBV14	TRBJ1-3	few	CASSPLGPGNTIYF
TRBV6-5	TRBJ2-6	.	CASSPQGFGANVLTF
TRBV4-1	TRBJ2-7	.	CASSQDGTNYEQYF
TRBV7-2	TRBJ1-5	few	CASSLGGWTQPQHF
TRBV4-1	TRBJ2-7	.	CASSQDQFQGFEQYF
TRBV24-1	TRBJ2-1	.	CATSDSGLAGTEQFF
TRBV9	TRBJ1-2	.	CASSVDGTGNYGYTF
TRBV5-1	TRBJ1-2	.	CASSLSPGVDGYTF
TRBV2	TRBJ1-4	.	CASRKDRGFNEKLFF
TRBV7-9	TRBJ2-5	.	CASSLGGRTQETQYF
TRBV28	TRBJ2-1	.	CASSSDRGTYNEQFF
TRBV2	TRBJ2-7	.	CASSEQGDHEQYF
TRBV10-3	TRBJ1-5	.	CAISSGQGEKSPQHF
TRBV7-6	TRBJ2-7	.	CASSSDPGPAYEQYF
TRBV11-2	TRBJ2-7	.	CASSLGADGSYEQYF
TRBV12-5	TRBJ2-7	.	CASGLGLYEQYF
TRBV6-5	TRBJ1-4	.	CASSRTGAVNEKLFF
TRBV7-2	TRBJ1-1	once	CASSLGWVANTEAFF
TRBV3-1/TRBV3-2	TRBJ2-2	.	CASTFGRGAGELFF
TRBV28	TRBJ1-2	.	CASSPPRGRGNYGYTF
TRBV16	TRBJ2-7	.	CASSQSGPEQYF
TRBV6-5	TRBJ1-2	.	CASSYTPPGVFGYTF
TRBV28	TRBJ1-2	once	CASSLGTKLGGYTF
TRBV4-2	TRBJ2-5	.	CASSQAGLETQYF
TRBV5-1	TRBJ2-3	.	CASSSLDRGPDTQYF
TRBV12-3/TRBV12-4	TRBJ1-4	.	CASSFQGAEKLFF
TRBV7-9	TRBJ1-2	.	CASSTGANYGYTF
TRBV6-5	TRBJ1-4	once	CASSWTERGEKLFF
TRBV5-1	TRBJ2-1	.	CASSLAGGTIYNEQFF
TRBV6-5	TRBJ2-2	.	CASSYSGTGVSGELFF
TRBV5-4	TRBJ2-5	.	CASSFPGRQETQYF
TRBV9	TRBJ2-1	.	CASSLDGLPRNEQFF
TRBV27	TRBJ1-1	.	CASSLAGGGRPEAFF
TRBV29-1	TRBJ2-7	.	CSVADARSYEQYF
TRBV29-1	TRBJ1-5	.	CSVGEGNQPQHF
TRBV2	TRBJ2-7	.	CASSEPNEYFQLAGNEQYF
TRBV2	TRBJ1-1	.	CASSFSGQEYTEAFF